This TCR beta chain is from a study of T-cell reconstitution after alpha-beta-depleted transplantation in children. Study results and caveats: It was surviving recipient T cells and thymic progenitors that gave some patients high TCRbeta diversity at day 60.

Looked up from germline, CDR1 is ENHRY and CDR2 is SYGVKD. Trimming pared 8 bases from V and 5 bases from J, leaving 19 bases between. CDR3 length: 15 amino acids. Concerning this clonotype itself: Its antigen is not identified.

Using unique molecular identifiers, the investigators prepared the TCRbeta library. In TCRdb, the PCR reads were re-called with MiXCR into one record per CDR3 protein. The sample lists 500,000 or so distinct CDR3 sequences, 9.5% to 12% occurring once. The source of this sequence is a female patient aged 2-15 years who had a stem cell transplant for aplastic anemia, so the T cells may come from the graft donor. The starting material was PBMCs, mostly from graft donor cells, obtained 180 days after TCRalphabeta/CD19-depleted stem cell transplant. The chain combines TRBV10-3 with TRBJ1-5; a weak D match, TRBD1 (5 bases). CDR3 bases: TGTGCCATCCAGGGCTCCCGGACGGGGGATCAGCCCCAGCATTTT. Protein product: CAIQGSRTGDQPQHF.